This T cell receptor beta chain was recorded in a study of T cell repertoires in cytomegalovirus infection. Whole-study context: Indicated by public TCR beta signatures were CMV infection and matching HLA type. Whole-study findings and limits: There were HLA-C-restricted CMV-specific TCR beta clonotypes dominating the ex vivo response. The study identified carriers of CMV plus the relevant HLA from cumulative public TCR beta family frequency.

The V and J ends lost 5 bases and 8 bases respectively, with 18 bases between them. The CDR3 covers 14 residues. This clonotype was detected a few times. Antigen specificity is unknown. TCRdb reprocessed the reads with MiXCR, giving one entry per CDR3 protein. The sample lists roughly 200,000 distinct CDR3 sequences, more than 9% occurring once. This chain uses TRBV12-3 or TRBV12-4 with TRBJ2-5; D remains ambiguous. Sequencing input: PBMCs. This clonotype was sampled from a human donor in good health (CMV status not recorded). Some clones in this sample may be carry-over from other donors' samples. CDR3 DNA sequence: TGTGCCAGCAGTCCCTCGCAGGTCACTACCACCCAGTACTTC. It is translated as CASSPSQVTTTQYF.